The clone carrying this T cell receptor beta chain came up many times. TCRdb re-derived calls from the RACE reads in MiXCR, one entry per CDR3 protein. Of over 75,000 distinct CDR3 sequences listed, 7.5% to 9.5% were seen once; the top ten hold about 1.6%. The data were taken from a study of human T cells and chemical hapten exposure. Sample time point: patch test 1, 2 weeks after DPC sensitization. Treatment in this sample: therapeutic diphenylcyclopropenone sensitization with weekly scalp DPC. The sample was whole blood, taken in connection with sensitization to the hapten diphenylcyclopropenone (DPC). The sequence came from a woman aged 25-40 years with alopecia areata. Some clones in this sample may be carry-over from other donors' samples.

In DNA, the CDR3 is TGCAGTGCTGCAGGTCCCGCTGGGAATGAGCAGTTCTTC. The encoded protein is CSAAGPAGNEQFF. This sequence joins TRBV20-1 and TRBJ2-1; D not resolved. V gave up 5 bases and J gave up 7 bases, with 15 bases separating them. The CDR3 loop spans 13 amino acids. From germline, CDR1 is DFQATT and CDR2 SNEGSKA (reference sequence).